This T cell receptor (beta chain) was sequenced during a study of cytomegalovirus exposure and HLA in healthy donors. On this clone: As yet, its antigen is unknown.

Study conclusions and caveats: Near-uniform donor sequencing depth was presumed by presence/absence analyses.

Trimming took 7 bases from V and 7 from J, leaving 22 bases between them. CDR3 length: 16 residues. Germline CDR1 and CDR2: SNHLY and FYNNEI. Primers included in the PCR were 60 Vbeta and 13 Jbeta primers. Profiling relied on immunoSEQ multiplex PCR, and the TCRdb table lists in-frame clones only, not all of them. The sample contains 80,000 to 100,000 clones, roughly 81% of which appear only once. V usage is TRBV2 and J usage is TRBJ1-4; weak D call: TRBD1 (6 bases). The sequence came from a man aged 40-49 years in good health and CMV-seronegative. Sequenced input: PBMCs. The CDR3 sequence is CASTPGTPYDGEKLFF. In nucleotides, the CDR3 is TGTGCCAGCACGCCCGGGACACCTTACGACGGTGAAAAACTGTTTTTT.